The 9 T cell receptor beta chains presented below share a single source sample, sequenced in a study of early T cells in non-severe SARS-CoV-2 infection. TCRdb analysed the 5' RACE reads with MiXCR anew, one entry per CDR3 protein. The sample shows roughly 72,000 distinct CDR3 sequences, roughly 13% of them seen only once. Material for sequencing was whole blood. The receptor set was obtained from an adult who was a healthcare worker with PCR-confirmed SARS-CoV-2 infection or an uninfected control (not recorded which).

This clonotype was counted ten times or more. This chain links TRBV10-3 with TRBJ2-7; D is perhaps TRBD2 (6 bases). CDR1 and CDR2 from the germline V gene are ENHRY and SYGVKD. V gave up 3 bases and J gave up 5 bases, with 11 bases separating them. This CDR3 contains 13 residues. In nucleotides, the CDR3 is TGTGCCATCAGTGATAGGGCGGGACACGAGCAGTACTTC. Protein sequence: CAISDRAGHEQYF.

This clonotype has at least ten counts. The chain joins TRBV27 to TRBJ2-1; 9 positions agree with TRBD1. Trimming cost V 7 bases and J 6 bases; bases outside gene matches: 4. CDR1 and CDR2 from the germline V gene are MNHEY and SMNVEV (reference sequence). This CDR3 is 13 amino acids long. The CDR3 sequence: CASKYRGRNEQFF. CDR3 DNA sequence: TGTGCCAGCAAGTACAGGGGGCGCAATGAGCAGTTCTTC.

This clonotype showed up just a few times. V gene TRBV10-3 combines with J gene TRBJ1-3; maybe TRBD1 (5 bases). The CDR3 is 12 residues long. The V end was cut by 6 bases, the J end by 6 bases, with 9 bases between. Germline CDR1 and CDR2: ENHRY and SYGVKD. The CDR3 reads CAIRGTANTIYF. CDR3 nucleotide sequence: TGTGCCATCAGGGGGACTGCAAACACCATATATTTT.

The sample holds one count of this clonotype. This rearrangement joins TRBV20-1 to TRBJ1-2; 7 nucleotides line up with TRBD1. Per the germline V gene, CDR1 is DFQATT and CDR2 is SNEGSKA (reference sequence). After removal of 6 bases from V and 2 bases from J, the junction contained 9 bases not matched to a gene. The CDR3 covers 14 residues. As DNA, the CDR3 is TGCAGTGCCAACTACGGACAGGCGAACTATGGCTACACCTTC. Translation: CSANYGQANYGYTF.

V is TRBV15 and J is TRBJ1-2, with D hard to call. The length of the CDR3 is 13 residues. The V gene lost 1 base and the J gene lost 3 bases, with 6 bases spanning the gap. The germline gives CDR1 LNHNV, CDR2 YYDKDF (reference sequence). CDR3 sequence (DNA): TGTGCCACCAGCAGAGGGCAGGACTATGGCTACACCTTC. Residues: CATSRGQDYGYTF.

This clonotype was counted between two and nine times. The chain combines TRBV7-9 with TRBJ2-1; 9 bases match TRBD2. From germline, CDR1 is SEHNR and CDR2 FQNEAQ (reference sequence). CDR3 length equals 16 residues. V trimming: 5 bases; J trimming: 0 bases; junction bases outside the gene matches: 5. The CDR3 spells CASSRIAGASYNEQFF. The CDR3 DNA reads TGTGCCAGCAGCCGCATAGCGGGAGCCTCCTACAATGAGCAGTTCTTC.

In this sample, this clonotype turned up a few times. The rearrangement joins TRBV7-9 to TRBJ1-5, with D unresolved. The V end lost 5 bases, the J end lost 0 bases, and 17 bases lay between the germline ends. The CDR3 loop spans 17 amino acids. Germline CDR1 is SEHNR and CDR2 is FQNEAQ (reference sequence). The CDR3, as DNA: TGTGCCAGCAGCCCCCCCGCCGGAGGTTATAGCAATCAGCCCCAGCATTTT. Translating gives CASSPPAGGYSNQPQHF. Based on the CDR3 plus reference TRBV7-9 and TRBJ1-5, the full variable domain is DTGVSQNPRHKITKRGQNVTFRCDPISEHNRLYWYRQTLGQGPEFLTYFQNEAQLEKSRLLSDRFSAERPKGSFSTLEIQRTEQGDSAMYLCASSPPAGGYSNQPQHFGDGTRLSIL.

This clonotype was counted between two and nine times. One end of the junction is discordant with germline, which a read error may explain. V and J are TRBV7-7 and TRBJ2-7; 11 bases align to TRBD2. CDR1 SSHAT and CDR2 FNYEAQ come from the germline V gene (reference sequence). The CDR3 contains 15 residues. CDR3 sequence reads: CASSPSSGGSGEQYF. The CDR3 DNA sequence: TGTGCTAGCAGCCCCTCTAGCGGGGGGTCCGGCGAGCAGTACTTC.

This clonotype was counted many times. Here the CDR3 DNA reads TGCGCCAGCAGCGCCCCCGACAGGGGGGTTGAAGCTTTCTTT. This translates into CASSAPDRGVEAFF. The chain has TRBV5-1 and TRBJ1-1; 9 nucleotides line up with TRBD1. V lost 4 bases, J lost 7 bases, and 8 bases stayed unmatched. The CDR3 consists of 14 residues. Germline values: CDR1 SGHRS, CDR2 YFSETQ.